The clone carrying this TCR beta chain was observed a few times. TCRdb reprocessed the PCR reads with MiXCR, giving one entry per CDR3 protein. The sample contains several thousand distinct CDR3 sequences, approximately 30% of which appear only once. These data belong to a study of immune characterization of retroperitoneal liposarcoma. The V and J ends lost 9 bases and 4 bases, in that order; junction bases with no gene match: 10. The CDR3 loop spans 15 amino acids. Germline values: CDR1 MNHEY, CDR2 SMNVEV (reference sequence). V and J are TRBV27 and TRBJ2-5; 11 positions agree with TRBD1. The origin of this receptor is a male donor with retroperitoneal liposarcoma. The specimen was blood. CDR3 DNA: TGTGCCAGTTGGGGACAGGGGGGCGGAAGAGAGACCCAGTACTTC. Translating it yields CASWGQGGGRETQYF.